The entry that follows covers one TCR beta chain sequence. The clone's antigen remains unknown. Base qualities were left out, and no much larger clone turns up one base away. Cut back by 8 bases and 7 bases, the V and J ends lie 18 bases apart. The germline V gene (reference sequence) yields SEHNR for CDR1 and FQNEAQ for CDR2. The CDR3 covers 14 residues, taking in both the cysteine and the phenylalanine. The CDR3 DNA has 42 bases and is translated from base 1. Stable Graves' hyperthyroidism was defined as no progression to ophthalmopathy during 18 months of follow-up. Hyperthyroidism patients were aged 18 to 65 years and newly diagnosed, with disease duration of less than 2 months. Patients with uncontrolled infections, other autoimmune diseases, pregnancy or lactation were excluded. Diagnoses relied on clinical symptoms, serum thyroxine and TRAb, thyroid ultrasound and orbital computed tomography. PBMCs were isolated from 10 ml of fresh peripheral blood by Ficoll-Paque density gradient centrifugation. Total RNA was extracted using Trizol reagent, and RNA quality was assessed on an Agilent 2100 Bioanalyzer.

This entry comes from a study of T cells in Graves' hyperthyroidism and ophthalmopathy (dated by TCRdb to the late 2010s). Notes on the research overall: Peripheral blood samples were taken at initial diagnosis, before any treatment was given. The 100 discovery patients were divided at random into training and test sets in a 7:3 ratio. Thyroid tissue and blood T-cell repertoires from over 5 Graves' hyperthyroidism patients were also compared in the study. An independent validation cohort of under 20 hyperthyroidism patients and roughly 16 patients who later progressed to ophthalmopathy tested prospective prediction of ophthalmopathy. To identify TCR V-J signatures that set the groups apart, the researchers used a discovery cohort of roughly 100 patients, made up of around 42 with Graves' ophthalmopathy and approximately 57 with stable Graves' hyperthyroidism. TCR Vbeta CDR3 sequencing of 120 to 150 peripheral blood samples (more than 40 ophthalmopathy, 75 to 85 hyperthyroidism and roughly 17 progressor patients) is reported in the paper. Following sampling, methimazole starting at 30 mg daily was given to hyperthyroidism patients, and high-dose intravenous methylprednisolone was given to ophthalmopathy patients.

TCR beta CDR3 regions were amplified from RNA transcripts. For the first round of RT-PCR on the TCR CDR3, the HTBI primer set was used together with the Qiagen OneStep RT-PCR kit. A second multiplex PCR round built the libraries, followed by size selection and purification. Paired-end sequencing of the libraries was performed with 100 bp reads on an Illumina HiSeq2000. In the paper's pipeline: SOAPnuke was used to process the raw data, throwing out any read that contained adapters or uncalled bases, had a mean Phred below 15, or lacked an exact constant-primer or identifier match. COPE v1.2.5 was used to merge high-quality paired reads, and clonotypes were defined as unique nucleotide sequences. MiTCR v1.1 was used to align clonotypes to the IMGT TRBV, TRBD and TRBJ reference segments. Analysis was restricted to V-J combinations with a frequency above 0.0001, which covered over 98% of repertoires. A TCS score was defined as the ratio of F50 (clonal expansion) to E x V (chaos), with BLOSUM62-based TCRdist applied between CDR3 peptides within each V-J. Welch's t-statistics and random forest reduced around 550 V-J features to 13, which were used in a naive Bayes classifier (R e1071). TCRdb took the public reads, trimmed them with fastp at Q25, ran MiXCR for clone calling and kept in-frame beta chains. Rows with a matching CDR3 protein are joined into one entry that keeps the most common DNA and genes. The V and J calls come from TCRdb's annotation, not from the publication. The sample table contains roughly 750,000 distinct CDR3 sequences; only one count was recorded for 16% of them. Of the sample, around 8% is held by the ten largest clones.

Study-wide findings and limitations: In validation, the model predicted progression to ophthalmopathy a median of around six months before onset, with roughly 68% sensitivity and 72.22% specificity. Ophthalmopathy was separated from stable hyperthyroidism by a 13 V-J signature model, with just over 85% sensitivity and 81% to 82% specificity obtained in cross-validation and 80%/75% obtained in testing. Most expanded thyroid clonotypes (frequency above 0.001) were also found in blood, which suggests that blood repertoires may mirror thyroid immune responses. Sample size was not statistically predetermined, and investigators were not blinded to group allocation.

The clonotype originates from a man aged 18 to 35 with Graves' hyperthyroidism. The rearrangement combines TRBV7-9 with TRBJ2-1; the D gene is perhaps TRBD1, on 7 matching bases. The sequencing sample was made of blood. The CDR3 protein sequence reads: CASSGGNLENEQFF. The sequenced DNA: TGTGCCAGCTCAGGGGGGAACCTAGAGAATGAGCAGTTCTTC.